The clone carrying this T cell receptor (beta chain) has a single count. An amount of RNA that ranged from about 0.45 to 1 ug was reverse transcribed with random hexamers. With immunoSEQ multiplex PCR, TCR beta CDR3 was amplified across 54 Vbeta and 13 Jbeta. TCRdb passed the immunoSEQ multiplex PCR reads through MiXCR, listing each CDR3 protein once. The sample has around 170,000 distinct CDR3 sequences, around 90% seen once; the top ten hold about 0.073%. The data originate from a study of CD8 T cells in Susac syndrome. With 0 bases removed from V and 0 bases from J, the gap between germline ends came to 11 bases. Germline V gene lookup returns CDR1 DFQATT and CDR2 SNEGSKA (reference sequence). There are 16 residues in the CDR3.

Sequences were obtained from CD4+ T cells from PBMCs. This chain links TRBV20-1 with TRBJ2-2, with D unclear. The sequence came from a human donor in good health. The chain's CDR3 is CSARDQLGTNTGELFF. For the CDR3, the DNA is TGCAGTGCTAGAGATCAGTTAGGGACGAACACCGGGGAGCTGTTTTTT.